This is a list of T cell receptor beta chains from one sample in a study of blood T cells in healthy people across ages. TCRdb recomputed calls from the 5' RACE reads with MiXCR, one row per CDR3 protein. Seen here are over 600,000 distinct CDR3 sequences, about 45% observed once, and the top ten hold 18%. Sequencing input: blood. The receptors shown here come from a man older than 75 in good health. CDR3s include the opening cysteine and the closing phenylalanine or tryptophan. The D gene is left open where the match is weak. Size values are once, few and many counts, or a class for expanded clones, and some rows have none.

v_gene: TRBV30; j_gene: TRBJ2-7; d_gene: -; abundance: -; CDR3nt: TGTGCCTGGCAGGGGTACGAGCAGTACTTC; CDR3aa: CAWQGYEQYF
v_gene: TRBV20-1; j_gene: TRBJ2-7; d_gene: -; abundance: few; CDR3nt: TGCAGTGCTCTGAAGCCCCGTGGGGGTGACGAGCAGTACTTC; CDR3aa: CSALKPRGGDEQYF
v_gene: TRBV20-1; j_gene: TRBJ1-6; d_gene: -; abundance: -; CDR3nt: TGCAGTGCTAGAAGTAACTGGGGATCTAATAATTCACCCCTCCACTTT; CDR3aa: CSARSNWGSNNSPLHF
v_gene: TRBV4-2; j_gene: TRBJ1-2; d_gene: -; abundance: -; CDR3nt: TGTGCCAGCAGCCAAGAGGGAGGGGGTAATGGCTACACCTTC; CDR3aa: CASSQEGGGNGYTF
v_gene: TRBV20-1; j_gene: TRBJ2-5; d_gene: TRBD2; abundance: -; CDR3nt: TGCAGTGCTGGGCCACTAGCGGGAGTAAGGGAGACCCAGTACTTC; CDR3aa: CSAGPLAGVRETQYF
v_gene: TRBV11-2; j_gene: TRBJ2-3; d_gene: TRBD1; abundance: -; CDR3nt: TGTGCCAGCAGCTCCCAGGGGGCAGGGGGAGATACGCAGTATTTT; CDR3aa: CASSSQGAGGDTQYF
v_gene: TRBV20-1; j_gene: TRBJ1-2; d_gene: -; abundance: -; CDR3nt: TGCAGTGCCGCAGACAGCCCTTATGGCTACACCTTC; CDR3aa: CSAADSPYGYTF
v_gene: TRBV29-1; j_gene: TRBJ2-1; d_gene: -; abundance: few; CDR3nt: TGCAGCGGAAACAGGCTTTACAATGAGCAGTTCTTC; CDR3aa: CSGNRLYNEQFF
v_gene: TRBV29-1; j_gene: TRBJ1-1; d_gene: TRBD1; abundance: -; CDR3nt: TGCAGCGTTTACAGGGGAGACACTGAAGCTTTCTTT; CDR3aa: CSVYRGDTEAFF
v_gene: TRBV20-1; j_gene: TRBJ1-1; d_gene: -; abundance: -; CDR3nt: TGCAGTGCTAGATCTCCGACAGGAGCCACTGAAGCTTTCTTT; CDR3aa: CSARSPTGATEAFF
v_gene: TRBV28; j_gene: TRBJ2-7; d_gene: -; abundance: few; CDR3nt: TGTGCCAGCAGTTTTAGGACTAGCAGGGGGCTCGAGCAGTACTTC; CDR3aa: CASSFRTSRGLEQYF
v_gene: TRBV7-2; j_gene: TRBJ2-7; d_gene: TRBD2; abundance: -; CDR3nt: TGTGCCAGCACTTCTGCTAGCGGCCCCTACGAGCAGTACTTC; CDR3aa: CASTSASGPYEQYF
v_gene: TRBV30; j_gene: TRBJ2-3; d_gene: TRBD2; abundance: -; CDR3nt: TGTGCCTGGATGCGGGGGGTGAGCACAGATACGCAGTATTTT; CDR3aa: CAWMRGVSTDTQYF
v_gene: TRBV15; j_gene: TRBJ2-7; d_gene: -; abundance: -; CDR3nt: TGTGCCACCAGCTCAGTGGGTTTCGAGCAGTACTTC; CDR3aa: CATSSVGFEQYF
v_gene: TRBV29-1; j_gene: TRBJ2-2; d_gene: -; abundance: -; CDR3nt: TGCAGCGTTGGCACCAGGACGAACACCGGGGAGCTGTTTTTT; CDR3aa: CSVGTRTNTGELFF
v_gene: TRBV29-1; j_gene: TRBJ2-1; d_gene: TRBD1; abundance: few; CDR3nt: TGCAGCGTGGACAGGGGCGGGGGTGAGCAGTTCTTC; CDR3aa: CSVDRGGGEQFF